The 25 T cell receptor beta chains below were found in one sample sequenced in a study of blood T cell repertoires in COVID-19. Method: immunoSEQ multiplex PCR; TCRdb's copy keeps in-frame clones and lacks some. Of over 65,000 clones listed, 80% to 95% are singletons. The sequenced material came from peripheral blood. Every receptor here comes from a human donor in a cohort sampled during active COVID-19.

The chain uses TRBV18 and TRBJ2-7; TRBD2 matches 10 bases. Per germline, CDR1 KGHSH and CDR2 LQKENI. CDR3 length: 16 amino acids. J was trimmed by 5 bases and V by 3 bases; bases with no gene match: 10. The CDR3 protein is CASSPGVAGGSNEQYF. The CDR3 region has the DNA TGTGCCAGCTCACCTGGCGTAGCGGGGGGCTCTAACGAGCAGTACTTC.

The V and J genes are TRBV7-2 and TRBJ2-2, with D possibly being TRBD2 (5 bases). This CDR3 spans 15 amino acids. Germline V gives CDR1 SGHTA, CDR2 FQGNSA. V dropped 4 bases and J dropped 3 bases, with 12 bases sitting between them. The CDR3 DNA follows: TGTGCCAGCAGCTCGTGGGCGCGGGACACCGGGGAGCTGTTTTTT. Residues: CASSSWARDTGELFF.

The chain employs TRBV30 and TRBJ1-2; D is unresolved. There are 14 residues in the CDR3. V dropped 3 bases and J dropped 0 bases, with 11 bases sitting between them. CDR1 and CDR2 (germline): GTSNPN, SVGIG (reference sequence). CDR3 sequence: CAWSPTGPNYGYTF. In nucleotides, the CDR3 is TGTGCCTGGAGCCCTACGGGTCCTAACTATGGCTACACCTTC.

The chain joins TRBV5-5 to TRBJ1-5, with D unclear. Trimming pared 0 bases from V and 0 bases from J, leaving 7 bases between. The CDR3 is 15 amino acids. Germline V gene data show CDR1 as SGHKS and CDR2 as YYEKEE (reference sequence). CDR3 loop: CASSLDRYSNQPQHF. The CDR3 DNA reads TGTGCCAGCAGCTTGGACAGATATAGCAATCAGCCCCAGCATTTT.

CDR3 protein: CASSPRPEPNSPLHF. The CDR3 DNA reads TGTGCCAGCAGCCCTAGACCAGAGCCTAATTCACCCCTCCACTTT. This sequence joins TRBV9 and TRBJ1-6; D is ambiguous. This CDR3 is built from 15 residues. V dropped 4 bases and J dropped 6 bases, with 14 bases sitting between them. Germline assignment: CDR1 SGDLS and CDR2 YYNGEE.

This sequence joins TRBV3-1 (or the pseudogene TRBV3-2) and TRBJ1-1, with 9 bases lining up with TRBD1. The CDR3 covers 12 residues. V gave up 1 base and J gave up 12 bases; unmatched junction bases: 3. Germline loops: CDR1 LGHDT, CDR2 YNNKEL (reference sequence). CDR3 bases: TGTGCCAGCAGCCAAGGGACAGGGGTGACTTTCTTT. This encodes CASSQGTGVTFF.

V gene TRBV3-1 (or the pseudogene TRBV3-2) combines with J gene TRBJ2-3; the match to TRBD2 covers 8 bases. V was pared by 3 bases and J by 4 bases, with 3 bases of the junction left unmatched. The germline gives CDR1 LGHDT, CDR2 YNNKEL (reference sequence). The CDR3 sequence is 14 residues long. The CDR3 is CASSQGLGADTQYF. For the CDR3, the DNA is TGTGCCAGCAGCCAGGGACTAGGAGCAGATACGCAGTATTTT.

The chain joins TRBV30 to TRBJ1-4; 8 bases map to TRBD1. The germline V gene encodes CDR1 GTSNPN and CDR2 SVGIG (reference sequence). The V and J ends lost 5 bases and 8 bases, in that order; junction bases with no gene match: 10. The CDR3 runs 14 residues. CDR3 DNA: TGTGCCTGGCTTCGACAGGGGAAGAACGAAAAACTGTTTTTT. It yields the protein CAWLRQGKNEKLFF.

The CDR3 DNA reads TGTGCCAGCGGAAAGGGGGGGGACATCTATGGCTACACCTTC. The encoded protein is CASGKGGDIYGYTF. The chain is built from TRBV27 and TRBJ1-2; D is perhaps TRBD1 (6 bases). V lost 8 bases and J lost 4, with 17 bases in between. The germline V gene has CDR1 MNHEY and CDR2 SMNVEV (reference sequence). This CDR3 region has 14 residues.

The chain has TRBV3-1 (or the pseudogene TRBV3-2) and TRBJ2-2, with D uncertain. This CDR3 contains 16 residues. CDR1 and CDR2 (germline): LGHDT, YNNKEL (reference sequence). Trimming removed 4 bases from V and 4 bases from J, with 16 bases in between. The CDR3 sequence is CASSPATNTFTGELFF. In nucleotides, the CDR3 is TGTGCCAGCAGCCCCGCCACTAACACATTCACCGGGGAGCTGTTTTTT.

Here the CDR3 reads CASSLGSDGGELFF. The DNA of the CDR3 is TGTGCCAGCAGCTTGGGTAGCGATGGCGGGGAGCTGTTTTTT. The gene calls are TRBV5-5 and TRBJ2-2; maybe TRBD2 (5 bases). With 0 bases removed from V and 7 bases from J, the gap between germline ends came to 10 bases. The germline gives CDR1 SGHKS, CDR2 YYEKEE (reference sequence). This CDR3 has 14 residues. Based on the CDR3 plus reference TRBV5-5 and TRBJ2-2, the full variable domain is DAGVTQSPTHLIKTRGQQVTLRCSPISGHKSVSWYQQVLGQGPQFIFQYYEKEERGRGNFPDRFSARQFPNYSSELNVNALLLGDSALYLCASSLGSDGGELFFGEGSRLTVL.

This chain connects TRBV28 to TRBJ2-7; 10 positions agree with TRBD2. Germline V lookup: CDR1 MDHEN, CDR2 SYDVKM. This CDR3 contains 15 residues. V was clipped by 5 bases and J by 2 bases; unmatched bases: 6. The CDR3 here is CASSLVSGGAYEQYF. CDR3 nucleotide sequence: TGTGCCAGCAGTCTCGTAAGCGGGGGGGCCTACGAGCAGTACTTC.

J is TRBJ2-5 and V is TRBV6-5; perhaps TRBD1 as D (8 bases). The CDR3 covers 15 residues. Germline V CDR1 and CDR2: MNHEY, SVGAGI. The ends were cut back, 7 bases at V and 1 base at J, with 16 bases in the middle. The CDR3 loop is CASKTGGVGQETQYF. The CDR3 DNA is TGTGCCAGCAAAACAGGGGGGGTAGGCCAAGAGACCCAGTACTTC.

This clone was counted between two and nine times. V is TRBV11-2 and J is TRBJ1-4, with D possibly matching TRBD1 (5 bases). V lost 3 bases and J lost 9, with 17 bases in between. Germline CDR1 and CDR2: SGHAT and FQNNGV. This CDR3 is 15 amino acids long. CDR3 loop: CASSLYLGVGQKLFF. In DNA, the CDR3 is TGTGCCAGCAGCTTGTATTTAGGGGTCGGTCAAAAACTGTTTTTT.

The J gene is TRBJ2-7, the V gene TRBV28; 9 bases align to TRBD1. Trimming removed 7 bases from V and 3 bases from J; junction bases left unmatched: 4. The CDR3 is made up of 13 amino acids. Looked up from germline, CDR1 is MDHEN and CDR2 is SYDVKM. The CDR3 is CASNPGQGYEQYF. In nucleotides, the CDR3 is TGTGCCAGCAATCCGGGACAGGGCTACGAGCAGTACTTC.

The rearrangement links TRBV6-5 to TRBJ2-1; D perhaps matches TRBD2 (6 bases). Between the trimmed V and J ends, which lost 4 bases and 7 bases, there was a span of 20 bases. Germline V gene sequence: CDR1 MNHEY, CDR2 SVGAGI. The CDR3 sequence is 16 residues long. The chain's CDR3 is CASSSRRLGGMNEQFF. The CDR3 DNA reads TGTGCCAGCAGTTCACGGAGACTAGGAGGTATGAATGAGCAGTTCTTC.

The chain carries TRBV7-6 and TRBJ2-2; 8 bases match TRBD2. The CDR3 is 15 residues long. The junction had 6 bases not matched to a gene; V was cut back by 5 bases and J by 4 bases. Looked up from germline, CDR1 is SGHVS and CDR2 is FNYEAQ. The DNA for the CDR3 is TGTGCCAGCAGCCCCGCCGGGGGGGGCACCGGGGAGCTGTTTTTT. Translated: CASSPAGGGTGELFF.

The CDR3 sequence: CASSGLEGVNEQFF. For the CDR3, the DNA is TGTGCCAGCAGTGGTCTAGAAGGGGTCAATGAGCAGTTCTTC. The chain carries TRBV2 and TRBJ2-1, with a possible D match to TRBD1 (5 bases). The ends were cut back, 4 bases at V and 6 bases at J, with 13 bases in the middle. From germline, CDR1 is SNHLY and CDR2 FYNNEI. This CDR3 region has 14 residues.

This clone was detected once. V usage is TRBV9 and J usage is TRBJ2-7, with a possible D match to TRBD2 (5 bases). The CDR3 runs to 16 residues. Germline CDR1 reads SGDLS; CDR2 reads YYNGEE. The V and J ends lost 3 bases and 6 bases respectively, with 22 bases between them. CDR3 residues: CASSASSSMVRGEQYF. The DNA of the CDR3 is TGTGCCAGCAGCGCCTCCTCCTCCATGGTCCGGGGCGAGCAGTACTTC.

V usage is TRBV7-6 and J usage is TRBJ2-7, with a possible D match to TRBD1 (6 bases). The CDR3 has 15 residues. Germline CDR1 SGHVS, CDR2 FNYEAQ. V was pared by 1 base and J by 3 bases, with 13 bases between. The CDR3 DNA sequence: TGTGCCAGCAGCTTAGGAGGTAACAGGGACTACGAGCAGTACTTC. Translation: CASSLGGNRDYEQYF.

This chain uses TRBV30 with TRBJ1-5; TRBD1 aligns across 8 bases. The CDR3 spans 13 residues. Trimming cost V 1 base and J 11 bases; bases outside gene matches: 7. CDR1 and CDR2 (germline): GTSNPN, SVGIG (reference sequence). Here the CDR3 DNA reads TGTGCCTGGAGTGGAGTAACAGGGGGGACCCAGCATTTT. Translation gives CAWSGVTGGTQHF.

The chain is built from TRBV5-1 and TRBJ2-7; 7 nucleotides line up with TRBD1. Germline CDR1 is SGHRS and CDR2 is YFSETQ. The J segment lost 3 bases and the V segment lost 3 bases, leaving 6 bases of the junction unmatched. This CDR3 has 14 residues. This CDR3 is CASSSRQGNYEQYF. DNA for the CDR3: TGCGCCAGCAGCTCAAGACAGGGTAACTACGAGCAGTACTTC. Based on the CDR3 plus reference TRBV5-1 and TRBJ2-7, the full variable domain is KAGVTQTPRYLIKTRGQQVTLSCSPISGHRSVSWYQQTPGQGLQFLFEYFSETQRNKGNFPGRFSGRQFSNSRSEMNVSTLELGDSALYLCASSSRQGNYEQYFGPGTRLTVT.

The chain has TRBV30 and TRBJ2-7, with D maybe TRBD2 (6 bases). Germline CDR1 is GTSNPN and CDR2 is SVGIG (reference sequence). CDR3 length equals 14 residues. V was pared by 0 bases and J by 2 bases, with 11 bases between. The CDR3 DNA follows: TGTGCCTGGAGTGTACAACTAGCAACCTACGAGCAGTACTTC. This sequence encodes CAWSVQLATYEQYF.

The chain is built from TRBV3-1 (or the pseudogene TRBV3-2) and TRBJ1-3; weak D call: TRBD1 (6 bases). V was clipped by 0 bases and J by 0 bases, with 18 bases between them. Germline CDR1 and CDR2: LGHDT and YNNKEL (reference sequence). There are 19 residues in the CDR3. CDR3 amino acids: CASSQDPVGGLLSGNTIYF. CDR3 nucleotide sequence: TGTGCCAGCAGCCAAGACCCCGTTGGGGGCTTGCTCTCTGGAAACACCATATATTTT.

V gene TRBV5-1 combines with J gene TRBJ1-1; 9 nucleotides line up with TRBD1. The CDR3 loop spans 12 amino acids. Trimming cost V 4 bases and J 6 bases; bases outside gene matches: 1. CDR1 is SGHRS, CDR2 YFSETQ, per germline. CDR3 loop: CASSRDRAEAFF. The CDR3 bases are TGCGCCAGCAGCCGGGACAGGGCTGAAGCTTTCTTT.